The 13 T cell receptor beta chains below come from one sample, sequenced in a study of response to subunit inactivated influenza vaccine listed by TCRdb under 2018. The library was generated by RT-PCR. Sequencer: Illumina HiSeq 2500. The public reads were quality trimmed at Q25 with fastp and then assembled into clones with MiXCR by TCRdb, keeping productive beta chains. Under each unique CDR3 protein, matching rows form one entry showing the most common genes and DNA. In all, the sample holds around 490,000 distinct CDR3 sequences, and approximately 7.1% of those were seen once. The ten largest account for around 13% of the sample. The source was PBMCs from blood, collected roughly 24 months after vaccination. The receptors originated from a man aged 50 to 75 who received an inactivated influenza vaccine. Donor details come from another sample of the same person, matched by shared clones.

This clonotype appeared a few times. The chain has TRBV9 and TRBJ2-7; D call uncertain. From germline, CDR1 is SGDLS and CDR2 YYNGEE. This CDR3 is 15 amino acids long. V was clipped by 0 bases and J by 0 bases, with 10 bases between them. The CDR3 nucleotides read TGTGCCAGCAGCGTAGCTTTGGGCAGCTCCTACGAGCAGTACTTC. Translation gives CASSVALGSSYEQYF.

This clonotype was recorded many times. This chain uses TRBV11-2 with TRBJ2-7; D is ambiguous. Looked up from germline, CDR1 is SGHAT and CDR2 is FQNNGV. V gave up 5 bases and J gave up 2 bases, with 4 bases separating them. CDR3 length: 11 residues. The CDR3 bases are TGTGCCAGCAGCCCAGCCTACGAGCAGTACTTC. Amino acid sequence: CASSPAYEQYF.

Details on this clonotype: One base away lies a much larger clone, so this may be a sequencing read error. Here the CDR3 reads CASSLVGWNEDTQYF. CDR3 in DNA: TGTGCCAGCAGCTTAGTTGGCTGGAATGAAGATACCCAGTACTTC. The chain couples TRBV7-2 to TRBJ2-5; D gene uncertain. Germline loops: CDR1 SGHTA, CDR2 FQGNSA. This CDR3 is built from 15 residues.

V gene TRBV6-1 combines with J gene TRBJ1-1, with 9 bases matching TRBD1. Germline V gives CDR1 MNHNS, CDR2 SASEGT. CDR3 size: 15 residues. Losses at the gene ends were 6 bases for V and 0 bases for J; bases not matched to a gene: 5. The CDR3 region has the DNA TGTGCCAGCAGAATTGGACAGGGGTTGAACACTGAAGCTTTCTTT. Encoded protein: CASRIGQGLNTEAFF.

The V and J genes are TRBV5-5 and TRBJ2-7; TRBD1 is a possible D gene (5 bases). The CDR3 is 14 residues long. From germline, CDR1 is SGHKS and CDR2 YYEKEE (reference sequence). V was cut by 1 base and J by 2 bases, with 10 bases left in between. The CDR3 coding sequence is TGTGCCAGCAGCTTGTGGGGCTCCACCTACGAGCAGTACTTC. Residues: CASSLWGSTYEQYF.

The chain employs TRBV24-1 and TRBJ2-7; D is uncertain. Between the trimmed V and J ends, which lost 3 bases and 3 bases, there was a span of 8 bases. The CDR3 has 13 amino acids. The germline V gene has CDR1 KGHDR and CDR2 SFDVKD. The CDR3 DNA sequence: TGTGCCACCAGTGATGGTGCTAGCTACGAGCAGTACTTC. This translates into CATSDGASYEQYF.

The chain employs TRBV20-1 and TRBJ2-1; the match to TRBD2 covers 8 bases. The CDR3 contains 13 residues. V trimming: 3 bases; J trimming: 9 bases; junction bases outside the gene matches: 7. Germline assignment: CDR1 DFQATT and CDR2 SNEGSKA (reference sequence). CDR3 loop: CSARVRGGGEQFF. The DNA of the CDR3 is TGCAGTGCTAGGGTACGGGGGGGCGGTGAGCAGTTCTTC.

V gene TRBV4-1 combines with J gene TRBJ1-5; 8 nucleotides line up with TRBD1. J lost 5 bases, V lost 1 base, and 10 bases had no gene match. The CDR3 is 17 amino acids. Germline values: CDR1 MGHRA, CDR2 YSYEKL. CDR3 DNA sequence: TGCGCCAGCAGCCAAGTACAGGTGCCAGGGGGCCATCAGCCCCAGCATTTT. Residues: CASSQVQVPGGHQPQHF.

V usage is TRBV12-3 or TRBV12-4 and J usage is TRBJ1-1, with D possibly matching TRBD1 (6 bases). The CDR3 sequence is 15 residues long. V was trimmed by 5 bases and J by 5 bases, leaving 18 bases between them. CDR3 nucleotide sequence: TGTGCCAGCAGTCCACGGGGGCGCCGAGGGACTGAAGCTTTCTTT. Its translation: CASSPRGRRGTEAFF.

Many counts were recorded for this clonotype. The genes are TRBV11-2 and TRBJ1-3, with D unresolved. This CDR3 has 15 residues. Looked up from germline, CDR1 is SGHAT and CDR2 is FQNNGV. The germline V and J ends were trimmed by 7 bases and 0 bases, with 13 bases remaining between them. CDR3 protein: CASTDDVSSGNTIYF. CDR3 coding DNA: TGTGCCAGCACCGATGACGTAAGCTCTGGAAACACCATATATTTT. Full variable domain (missing parts from reference TRBV11-2 and TRBJ1-3): EAGVAQSPRYKIIEKRQSVAFWCNPISGHATLYWYQQILGQGPKLLIQFQNNGVVDDSQLPKDRFSAERLKGVDSTLKIQPAKLEDSAVYLCASTDDVSSGNTIYFGEGSWLTVV.

This clonotype appeared many times. This chain joins TRBV20-1 and TRBJ2-1; no clear D. The CDR3 is made up of 15 amino acids. CDR1 is DFQATT and CDR2 is SNEGSKA in the germline V gene (reference sequence). V shed 7 bases and J shed 0 bases, with 16 bases lying between them. The DNA of the CDR3 is TGCAGTGTTTCGCCAGATCCTAGCTCCTACAATGAGCAGTTCTTC. As protein: CSVSPDPSSYNEQFF.

The chain links TRBV27 to TRBJ2-1; a weak D match, TRBD1 (6 bases). Germline CDR1 is MNHEY and CDR2 is SMNVEV (reference sequence). Deletions cut 3 bases from V and 2 bases from J, with 14 bases between. The CDR3 covers 16 residues. The CDR3 protein is CASSLAGVMAYNEQFF. Written as DNA, the CDR3 is TGTGCCAGCAGTTTGGCAGGGGTAATGGCCTACAATGAGCAGTTCTTC.

This clonotype has a handful of counts. V gene TRBV9 combines with J gene TRBJ2-2, with 14 bases identical to TRBD2. Germline loops: CDR1 SGDLS, CDR2 YYNGEE. This CDR3 is 19 amino acids long. Trimming removed 3 bases from V and 7 bases from J; junction bases left unmatched: 14. The DNA for the CDR3 is TGTGCCAGCAGCGGCCCCGGGACTAGCGGGGGCCCAACCAGCGGGGAGCTGTTTTTT. This encodes CASSGPGTSGGPTSGELFF.